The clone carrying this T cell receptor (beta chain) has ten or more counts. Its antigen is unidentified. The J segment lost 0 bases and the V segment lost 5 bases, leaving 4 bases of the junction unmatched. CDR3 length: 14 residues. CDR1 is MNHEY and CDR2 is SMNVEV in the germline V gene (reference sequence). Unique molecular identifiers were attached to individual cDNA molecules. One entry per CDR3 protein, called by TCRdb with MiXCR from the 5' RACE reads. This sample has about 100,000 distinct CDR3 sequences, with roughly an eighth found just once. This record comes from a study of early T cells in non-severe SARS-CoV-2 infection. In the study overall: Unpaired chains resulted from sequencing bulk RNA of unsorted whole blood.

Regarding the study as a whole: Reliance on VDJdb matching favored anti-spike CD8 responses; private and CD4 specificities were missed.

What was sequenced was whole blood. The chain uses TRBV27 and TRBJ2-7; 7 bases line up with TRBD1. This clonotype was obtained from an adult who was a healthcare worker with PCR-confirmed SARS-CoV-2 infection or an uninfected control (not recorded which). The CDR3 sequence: CASSPGTASYEQYF. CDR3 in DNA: TGTGCCAGCAGTCCCGGGACAGCCTCCTACGAGCAGTACTTC.